One T cell receptor beta chain is described in this entry. The specificity of this receptor is unknown. Per-base qualities were not stored, and no clone one base away is much larger. V is cut back by 6 bases and J by 2 bases, with 1 base in the junction unmatched. The CDR3, from cysteine to phenylalanine, totals 14 residues. Of all the DNA, just the CDR3 is kept, 42 bases in frame from base 1. From a lookup of the germline V gene (reference sequence), CDR1 and CDR2 are LNHDA and SQIVND. The data were obtained in a study of cytomegalovirus exposure and HLA in healthy donors (dated by TCRdb to about 2017). Study-wide context: According to an earlier analysis of a few hundred of the donors, some 180 million T cells yielded roughly 100 million unique TCR beta sequences and about 300 Gb of sequence data. An early release covering some 640 HLA-typed donors comprised approximately 300 gigabases of sequencing data and around 80 million unique TCR sequences. The genetic ancestry cluster associated with self-reported Caucasian donors included 70% to 85% of the approximately 400 genotyped donors. The study aimed to test whether signatures of past pathogen exposure could be identified by cataloging public T cell receptors. Using immunosequencing, the study profiled T cell repertoires from around 670 subjects and related those repertoires to cytomegalovirus serostatus. In addition to the first cohort of approximately 670 subjects, a separate validation cohort of approximately 120 different subjects was used. The study combined high-throughput TCR immunosequencing, statistical association of individual TCRs with disease status, and machine learning to predict cytomegalovirus infection status. To study patterns of TCR occurrence, a later analysis re-analyzed previously published TCR beta repertoires from hundreds of donors and added high-resolution HLA genotyping. The later analysis used no new phenotypic data to find candidate immune exposures, relying instead on TCR beta sequences and their occurrence across donors. An earlier analysis of 587 of the donors used high-throughput TCR beta sequencing to judge whether each TCR beta V gene segment behaved as functional or pseudogenic. Alongside the repertoire data, information on donor age, sex, ethnicity and CMV serostatus was compiled. A later genetic analysis used genome-wide SNP genotypes for about three fifths of the roughly 700 donors, treating that subset as a discovery cohort. All discovery cohort repertoires had been generated on a single sequencing platform. HLA typing covered class I and class II loci at four-digit resolution. Typing coverage differed by locus: A, B, C, DRB1 and DQB1 were typed in roughly 620-630 donors, DQA1 in 500 to 550, DPA1 in around 580, and DPB1 in roughly 470. About five DR-DQ haplotypes were handled as single units for association and clustering because linkage in the cohort was strong. On average, around 240,000 unique TCR beta nucleotide sequences were sequenced per donor among about 400 genotyped donors of the cohort, with roughly 18% of those sequences being non-productive. Points the paper makes about the study in general: A later analysis associated 16,951 TCR beta sequences with specific HLA alleles at a false discovery rate of 0.05. Because HLA typing was unavailable for some donors at each locus, only the typed subset was used in association tests. Compared with equally common non-associated chains, HLA-associated TCR beta chains in a later analysis were more clonally expanded and had lower generation probabilities. The study listed approximately 150 TCR beta chains as associated with cytomegalovirus. A later analysis reported that several top co-occurrence clusters appeared linked to parvovirus B19, influenza, CMV and Epstein-Barr virus. The earlier analysis of nearly 600 of the donors excluded 15 to 20 rarely observed V segments, including chromosome 9 orphons, because counts were too low. The cohort was sequenced for TCR beta chains only, and without alpha or paired-chain data the features that could be detected were limited. According to a later genetic analysis, donors in an Asian-associated ancestry cluster had fewer N-insertions in productive TCRs than the approximately 650-donor mean. Most TCR sequences were seen in very few donors, while some public TCRs were found in many individuals. Some IMGT-functional V segments, including TRBV6-2 and TRBV6-3, could not be distinguished by the 87-base-pair reads and were therefore excluded. Roughly uniform sequencing depth across donors was assumed in presence/absence analyses, although this assumption may not hold. A later analysis found that most CMV-associated TCR beta chains appeared HLA-restricted, with HLA associations seemingly driven largely by CMV exposure. In a later analysis, the rate of TCR association differed among HLA loci, with DRB1 alleles having the most associated TCRs and HLA-C alleles having the fewest. It was suggested by the authors that the approach could potentially be generalized to other disease states and immunological phenotypes. A cluster of highly shared sequence variants was judged likely to be a technical artifact of the sequencing pipeline. Assigning TCR associations to individual alleles was difficult when HLA alleles, especially DR and DQ, strongly co-occurred. The classifier was reported to diagnose cytomegalovirus status with high specificity and sensitivity in both the original and validation cohorts. In vitro tests confirmed that a few of the cytomegalovirus-associated TCR beta chains recognize cytomegalovirus antigens. In a later genetic analysis, a missense DCLRE1C variant was associated with V-gene and J-gene trimming of TCR beta chains, and the association was replicated in an independent cohort. In an earlier analysis of 587 of the donors, most TCR beta V segments were observed in productive rearrangements about 87% or about 30% of the time, broadly matching IMGT annotations. Correlated functional status among segregating V segments might reflect linkage disequilibrium, but an unknown experimental factor could not be ruled out. A further reported finding was that TCR beta sequences accurately predicted the HLA-A and HLA-B alleles for most subjects in the first cohort. The only immune exposure information available for the cohort was CMV serostatus.

The library was built by means of the immunoSEQ multiplex PCR assay. The multiplex PCR relied on a mix of 60 forward primers for TCR Vbeta segments and 13 reverse primers for TCR Jbeta segments. A multiplex PCR assay on genomic DNA amplified the CDR3 region of rearranged TCR beta genes. The Illumina HiSeq System was used to sequence the amplified TCR beta libraries as 87-base-pair reads. For the original study's pipeline: A later analysis tallied around 87 million unique TCR beta chains across the 666 repertoires, and some 12 million of those chains were shared by two or more donors. A nearest-neighbor algorithm error-corrected the raw reads and collapsed the reads into unique sequences, merging closely related sequences to remove PCR and sequencing errors. CDR3 sequences were aligned to IMGT reference sequences to assign V, D and J gene segments. For a sequence to be retained, a match of at least six nucleotides to both a V gene segment and a J gene segment was required. A rearrangement was called productive if the CDR3 had no stop codons and remained in frame with V and J, and every other rearrangement was called non-productive. Following IMGT convention, CDR3 was defined as the stretch from the second conserved V-encoded cysteine up to the conserved J-encoded phenylalanine. Sequences without an unambiguous match to a single V gene segment were excluded from the earlier analysis of 587 of the donors. An earlier analysis of 450 to 650 of the donors called V segments functional above 56.7% productive rearrangements and segregating when the between-donor standard deviation exceeded 5%. To diagnose cytomegalovirus status from the catalog of TCR beta chain sequences, a statistical classification framework was built. A later analysis assigned V and J genes by comparing TCR nucleotide sequences with IMGT/GENE-DB human TR gene sequences. A later analysis assigned CDR3 sequences and most-parsimonious VDJ recombination scenarios with the TCRdist pipeline. In a later analysis, every TCR beta chain was defined by the combination of its CDR3 amino acid sequence and its V-gene family, and reads without a unique V-gene family were dropped. In a later analysis, a few hundred highly shared, low-generation-probability nucleotide sequences were removed to address suspected cross-contamination and a sequencing artifact. For each public chain, a later analysis derived a clonal expansion index from normalized ranks of inferred template counts within each repertoire. Generation probabilities in a later analysis came from a VDJ recombination model fitted to out-of-frame rearrangements, and those results were checked against IGoR. In a later analysis, hypergeometric tests were used to score TCR-TCR, TCR-HLA and TCR-CMV co-occurrence, with a repertoire-size bias correction applied to TCR pairs. A later analysis estimated false discovery rates by permuting HLA or CMV assignments 20 times. In a later analysis, co-occurring TCRs were grouped with DBSCAN, and TCRdist sequence similarity was added when clustering was performed within HLA-allele-positive subsets. Co-occurrence clustering excluded repertoires with fewer than 30,000 or more than 120,000 public chains, plus five with anomalous nucleotide sharing. The table was pulled from immuneACCESS by TCRdb, which kept in-frame rearrangements only. Such tables lose some clones; where checked, under half of the loss comes from unresolved V genes, and the rest has no known cause. Clonal size and the V and J genes are those of that table, whereas D and trimming came from the DNA. This sample comprises approximately 70,000 clones, just over 75% of them detected only once. The ten largest account for around 6.3% of the sample.

In total, roughly 670 healthy bone marrow donors made up the cohort. Cohort members were all nominally healthy when sampled, although unrecorded immune exposures were likely present. The donor tested CMV seronegative, placing the donor among the 350 to 400 seronegative members of the cohort. A peripheral blood sample was collected from each donor, and TCR beta sequencing was performed on peripheral blood mononuclear cells. The Qiagen DNeasy Blood Extraction Kit was used to extract genomic DNA from the blood cell samples. Sequencing was performed on PBMCs. This sequence originates from a man between 45 and 60 years old in good health and CMV-seronegative. The chain employs TRBV19 and TRBJ1-1; 12 junctional bases match TRBD1. The CDR3 corresponds to CASRGQGANTEAFF. The bases read TGTGCCAGTAGGGGACAGGGGGCAAACACTGAAGCTTTCTTT.